This is a list of T cell receptor beta chains from one sample in a study of T cell responses to AZD1222 COVID-19 vaccine. Libraries were prepared by immunoSEQ multiplex PCR; TCRdb keeps only in-frame clonotypes and omits some of them. Seen here are nearly 110,000 clones, roughly 90% observed once, and the top ten hold approximately 7%. The sample was peripheral blood, taken on day 0 of AZD1222 vaccination. The receptors come from an adult in good health. Both conserved end residues are trimmed from each CDR3. Size is omitted from some rows. Given values are once, few, many or a class for expanded clones.

clone_size	v_call	cdr3_length	j_call	cdr3_aa
NA	TRBV6-5	12	TRBJ1-3	ASSYRTPGNTIY
NA	TRBV6-5	12	TRBJ1-6	ASSYGHLGSPLH
NA	TRBV27	14	TRBJ1-1	ASSPGTGRRNTEAF
NA	TRBV5-6	16	TRBJ2-7	ASSWHRFQGSFSYEQY
NA	TRBV14	11	TRBJ2-3	ASSQVDTDTQY
NA	TRBV20-1	9	TRBJ2-1	SARDLDEQF
NA	TRBV5-1	12	TRBJ1-6	ASSPDRGNSPLH
NA	TRBV10-3	12	TRBJ2-2	ATTVPGSTGELF
few	TRBV5-1	11	TRBJ1-2	ASSLAESPGYT
NA	TRBV7-6	14	TRBJ2-2	ASSLDAGGFTGELF
NA	TRBV19	11	TRBJ2-1	ASSATGGNEQF
NA	TRBV15	12	TRBJ1-2	ATGNRGGDYGYT
NA	TRBV25-1	11	TRBJ1-1	ASSATGGVEAF
NA	TRBV7-9	12	TRBJ2-7	ASRSLGAQNEQY
NA	TRBV7-2	16	TRBJ2-1	ASSPRPRDRAARGEQF
NA	TRBV28	11	TRBJ2-7	ASSPPLREEQY
NA	TRBV30	14	TRBJ1-2	AWTSFTGQGVGGYT
NA	TRBV9	12	TRBJ2-7	ASSVAGQNYEQY
NA	TRBV28	13	TRBJ1-5	ASSFPDSPGQPQH
few	TRBV28	13	TRBJ1-5	ASSLAGGSNQPQH
NA	TRBV5-1	18	TRBJ2-6	ASSLITTGFLDSGANVLT
NA	TRBV4-2	12	TRBJ1-2	ASSRIRGADGYT
NA	TRBV6-5	13	TRBJ2-4	ASSYGGGAKNIQY
NA	TRBV27	12	TRBJ1-2	ASSSAPGDYGYT
NA	TRBV10-3	14	TRBJ1-3	ATMGGDRRAGNTIY
NA	TRBV9	10	TRBJ1-2	ASSVGQGGLT
NA	TRBV11-2	14	TRBJ2-1	ASSLRARDLGNEQF
NA	TRBV12-3/TRBV12-4	10	TRBJ1-5	ASRIGDQPQH
NA	TRBV7-3	12	TRBJ2-1	ASSPLGESDEQF
once	TRBV5-1	13	TRBJ2-3	ASSLGDRETDTQY
NA	TRBV6-2/TRBV6-3	14	TRBJ2-3	ASSYTAGGSTDTQY
once	TRBV24-1	14	TRBJ2-2	ATSDTGTANTGELF
NA	TRBV21-1	14	TRBJ2-2	ASSKGAGGNTGELF
NA	TRBV5-1	13	TRBJ1-1	ASSSGQGLHTEAF
NA	TRBV24-1	14	TRBJ1-5	ATSERRDPSGQPQH
NA	TRBV3-1/TRBV3-2	11	TRBJ2-7	ASSQAGPYEQY
once	TRBV27	12	TRBJ2-5	ASSGLAGGETQY
NA	TRBV28	10	TRBJ1-5	AIYTGSQPQH
NA	TRBV5-1	12	TRBJ1-4	ASSWVRANEKLF
NA	TRBV6-2/TRBV6-3	14	TRBJ1-2	ASSSQGSQANYGYT
NA	TRBV18	13	TRBJ2-3	ASSPPGPSTDTQY
NA	TRBV7-2	16	TRBJ2-3	ASSLGASGSGGTDTQY
NA	TRBV27	11	TRBJ1-1	ATGQKPNTEAF